This T cell receptor beta chain was recovered during a study of blood T cell repertoires in COVID-19. The protocol was immunoSEQ multiplex PCR, while the TCRdb copy is restricted to in-frame clones and leaves out a portion. Counted here are about 260,000 clones, roughly 86% occurring once; the ten biggest clones make up approximately 2.2%. This sequence was found in a woman between 45 and 60 years old with acute or convalescent COVID-19. The sequencing sample was made of peripheral blood.

The CDR3 spells CASSSNRGVTGELFF. In DNA form, the CDR3 reads TGTGCCAGCAGCTCCAACAGGGGGGTCACCGGGGAGCTGTTTTTT. The chain couples TRBV5-4 to TRBJ2-2, with TRBD1 matching 8 bases. The V segment lost 3 bases and the J segment 4 bases; nucleotides outside the gene matches: 5. This CDR3 contains 15 residues. The V gene's germline CDR1 is SGHNT and CDR2 YYREEE (reference sequence).